The 26 T cell receptor beta chains presented below share a single source sample, sequenced in a study of cytomegalovirus exposure and HLA in healthy donors. Repertoires were generated with immunoSEQ multiplex PCR, while TCRdb's copy carries only in-frame clones and drops some. The table lists over 150,000 clones, roughly 84% of them singletons. The sample comprised PBMCs. All receptors derive from a woman under 30 in good health and CMV-seropositive.

The chain is built from TRBV9 and TRBJ1-6; 8 bases are a match to TRBD1. The CDR3 extends over 14 amino acids. With 0 bases clipped from V and 8 bases from J, the junction kept 1 base outside the gene matches. Germline CDR1 reads SGDLS; CDR2 reads YYNGEE. CDR3 sequence: CASSVVDRDSPLHF. The CDR3 coding sequence is TGTGCCAGCAGCGTAGTGGACAGGGATTCACCCCTCCACTTT.

This clone was recorded only once. V usage is TRBV6-5 and J usage is TRBJ2-5; D is unclear. The CDR3 is 12 amino acids. The germline CDR1 and CDR2 sequences are MNHEY and SVGAGI. V was shortened by 2 bases and J by 4 bases, with 5 bases between the two germline ends. CDR3 sequence: CASSYGGETQYF. CDR3 DNA sequence: TGTGCCAGCAGTTACGGCGGAGAGACCCAGTACTTC.

The V call is TRBV14, the J call TRBJ2-7; unclear D gene. This CDR3 spans 14 amino acids. V was shortened by 4 bases and J by 2 bases, with 12 bases between the two germline ends. Per the germline V gene, CDR1 is SGHDN and CDR2 is FVKESK. CDR3 region: CASSRLIVPYEQYF. The CDR3 DNA sequence: TGTGCCAGCAGCCGGTTAATAGTACCCTACGAGCAGTACTTC.

At least ten counts were recorded for this clone. The rearrangement links TRBV14 to TRBJ2-7, with a weak D call TRBD1 (7 bases). Looked up from germline, CDR1 is SGHDN and CDR2 is FVKESK. V was shortened by 4 bases and J by 4 bases, with 17 bases between the two germline ends. The CDR3 runs to 15 residues. CDR3 protein: CASSLGGTVAYEQYF. Here the CDR3 DNA reads TGTGCCAGCAGCCTCGGCGGGACAGTGGCTTACGAGCAGTACTTC.

The V gene is TRBV9, the J gene TRBJ1-6; no definite D call. Trimming took 0 bases from V and 11 from J, leaving 12 bases between them. CDR3 length equals 14 residues. The germline CDR1 and CDR2 sequences are SGDLS and YYNGEE. The CDR3 reads CASSVGVVTAPLHF. In DNA, the CDR3 is TGTGCCAGCAGCGTAGGCGTGGTAACGGCACCCCTCCACTTT.

This chain joins TRBV5-6 and TRBJ2-3; D unclear. There are 14 residues in the CDR3. V dropped 0 bases and J dropped 4 bases, with 9 bases sitting between them. Germline CDR1 and CDR2: SGHDT and YYEEEE. CDR3 in amino acids: CASSLVEPADTQYF. The CDR3 coding sequence is TGTGCCAGCAGCTTGGTGGAGCCGGCAGATACGCAGTATTTT.

Here the CDR3 DNA reads TGTGCCAGCAGTTTACAGGGTTGGATCACTGAAGCTTTCTTT. Translating gives CASSLQGWITEAFF. V is TRBV6-5 and J is TRBJ1-1; D is possibly TRBD1 (6 bases). V shed 4 bases and J shed 4 bases, with 13 bases lying between them. The CDR3 covers 14 residues. Germline V CDR1 and CDR2: MNHEY, SVGAGI.

The CDR3 DNA follows: TGTGCCTCCCAAAGGGGACAGACGAACACCGGGGAGCTGTTTTTT. Translating it yields CASQRGQTNTGELFF. The chain has TRBV2 and TRBJ2-2; TRBD1 matches 7 bases. The germline V gene encodes CDR1 SNHLY and CDR2 FYNNEI. The CDR3 extends over 15 amino acids. J was trimmed by 0 bases and V by 11 bases; bases with no gene match: 9.

The chain uses TRBV5-4 and TRBJ2-2, with TRBD2 as a possible D gene (7 bases). The CDR3 runs 15 residues. The V gene's germline CDR1 is SGHNT and CDR2 YYREEE (reference sequence). The ends were cut back, 2 bases at V and 4 bases at J, with 12 bases in the middle. The CDR3 sequence: CASSFGGGRTGELFF. The CDR3 coding sequence is TGTGCCAGCAGCTTTGGCGGGGGCCGCACCGGGGAGCTGTTTTTT.

The chain uses TRBV6-1 and TRBJ2-1; TRBD2 matches at 9 bases. With 6 bases clipped from V and 8 bases from J, the junction kept 11 bases outside the gene matches. The CDR3 runs to 15 residues. CDR1 is MNHNS, CDR2 SASEGT, per germline. CDR3 residues: CASSLSGGSFDEQFF. For the CDR3, the DNA is TGTGCCAGCAGCCTAAGCGGGGGGAGTTTCGATGAGCAGTTCTTC.

This clone was detected only a few times. The chain employs TRBV7-2 and TRBJ1-2, with TRBD1 as a possible D gene (6 bases). Germline V CDR1 and CDR2: SGHTA, FQGNSA. Trimming took off 4 bases at V and 10 bases at J, with 22 bases between the two ends. The CDR3 consists of 15 residues. CDR3 region: CASSSIGTTGGIYTF. The CDR3 bases are TGTGCCAGCAGCTCGATTGGGACAACCGGGGGGATCTACACCTTC. The entire variable domain, with the rest obtained from reference TRBV7-2 and TRBJ1-2, is as follows: GAGVSQSPSNKVTEKGKDVELRCDPISGHTALYWYRQSLGQGLEFLIYFQGNSAPDKSGLPSDRFSAERTGGSVSTLTIQRTQQEDSAVYLCASSSIGTTGGIYTFGSGTRLTVV.

The chain couples TRBV5-1 to TRBJ2-5; D may be TRBD1 (6 bases). Per germline, CDR1 SGHRS and CDR2 YFSETQ. Deletions cut 1 base from V and 5 bases from J, with 15 bases between. CDR3 length equals 15 residues. The CDR3 region has the DNA TGCGCCAGCAGCTTGTTGGGGGCTCTCCACGAGACCCAGTACTTC. Translating it yields CASSLLGALHETQYF.

This clone was picked up a small number of times. The V gene is TRBV9, the J gene TRBJ1-2, with a possible D match to TRBD1 (6 bases). Germline V CDR1 and CDR2: SGDLS, YYNGEE. There are 13 residues in the CDR3. The V end lost 6 bases, the J end lost 2 bases, and 11 bases lay between the germline ends. CDR3 sequence: CASTQTGNYGYTF. As DNA, the CDR3 is TGTGCCAGCACCCAGACAGGAAACTATGGCTACACCTTC. The full variable domain, with the rest looked up from reference TRBV9 and TRBJ1-2, is DSGVTQTPKHLITATGQRVTLRCSPRSGDLSVYWYQQSLDQGLQFLIQYYNGEERAKGNILERFSAQQFPDLHSELNLSSLELGDSALYFCASTQTGNYGYTFGSGTRLTVV.

The chain carries TRBV5-1 and TRBJ2-4; 10 bases align to TRBD2. Unmatched junction bases numbered 19, after V lost 4 bases and J lost 3 bases. Germline assignment: CDR1 SGHRS and CDR2 YFSETQ. This CDR3 has 20 amino acids. The CDR3 DNA reads as TGCGCCAGCAGCATCACCCTAGCGGGGGCCCGACTCGGTGGCAAAAACATTCAGTACTTC. It translates to CASSITLAGARLGGKNIQYF. Full variable domain (outside the CDR3, taken from reference TRBV5-1 and TRBJ2-4): KAGVTQTPRYLIKTRGQQVTLSCSPISGHRSVSWYQQTPGQGLQFLFEYFSETQRNKGNFPGRFSGRQFSNSRSEMNVSTLELGDSALYLCASSITLAGARLGGKNIQYFGAGTRLSVL.

V gene TRBV21-1 combines with J gene TRBJ1-2; TRBD1 is the table's D call, not checked against the DNA. TRBV21-1 is deemed a pseudogene. The CDR3 totals 16 residues. CDR3 nucleotide sequence: TGTGCCAGCAGCAAAGGAGCAGACAGGGGGCAATATGGCTACACCTTC. Translating gives CASSKGADRGQYGYTF.

This clone was detected once. The chain couples TRBV29-1 to TRBJ2-3; no definite D call. The CDR3 sequence is 11 residues long. From germline, CDR1 is SQVTM and CDR2 ANQGSEA. Deletions cut 3 bases from V and 2 bases from J, with 3 bases between. The CDR3 loop reads CSVDHTDTQYF. For the CDR3, the DNA is TGCAGCGTTGACCACACAGATACGCAGTATTTT.

The CDR3 region is CASSLAMGPADGYTF. CDR3 bases: TGCGCCAGCAGCTTGGCGATGGGCCCGGCCGACGGCTACACCTTC. The chain carries TRBV5-1 and TRBJ1-2; no reliable D call. This CDR3 spans 15 amino acids. Germline V CDR1 and CDR2: SGHRS, YFSETQ. Trimming stripped 0 bases from V and 8 bases from J, with 17 bases between.

The J gene is TRBJ2-5, the V gene TRBV5-1; 11 bases are a match to TRBD1. The CDR3 has 16 residues. Trimming cost V 4 bases and J 1 base; bases outside gene matches: 6. The germline CDR1 and CDR2 sequences are SGHRS and YFSETQ. CDR3 nucleotides: TGCGCCAGCAGCCATGGGACAGGGGGTTTCCAAGAGACCCAGTACTTC. Its protein product is CASSHGTGGFQETQYF.

J is TRBJ1-6 and V is TRBV28; perhaps TRBD1 as D (5 bases). CDR1 and CDR2 (germline): MDHEN, SYDVKM. This CDR3 contains 13 residues. Between the trimmed V and J ends, which lost 6 bases and 10 bases, there was a span of 13 bases. CDR3 nucleotide sequence: TGTGCCAGCAGCCCAGGGTTCGGATCACCCCTCCACTTT. It codes for CASSPGFGSPLHF. Full variable domain (remainder filled in from reference TRBV28 and TRBJ1-6): DVKVTQSSRYLVKRTGEKVFLECVQDMDHENMFWYRQDPGLGLRLIYFSYDVKMKEKGDIPEGYSVSREKKERFSLILESASTNQTSMYLCASSPGFGSPLHFGNGTRLTVT.

The chain links TRBV6-4 to TRBJ2-2; 10 bases align to TRBD2. Unmatched junction bases numbered 2, after V lost 6 bases and J lost 7 bases. Per germline, CDR1 MRHNA and CDR2 SNTAGT. The CDR3 sequence is 13 residues long. CDR3: CASRLAGDGELFF. As DNA, the CDR3 is TGTGCCAGCAGGCTAGCGGGGGACGGGGAGCTGTTTTTT.

The J gene is TRBJ2-2, the V gene TRBV7-6; 8 bases align to TRBD1. The CDR3 has 16 residues. V was pared by 5 bases and J by 3 bases, with 8 bases of the junction left unmatched. The germline V gene encodes CDR1 SGHVS and CDR2 FNYEAQ. The CDR3 is CASSPNGQGHTGELFF. CDR3 in DNA: TGTGCCAGCAGCCCTAACGGACAGGGTCACACCGGGGAGCTGTTTTTT.

The genes are TRBV25-1 and TRBJ2-7, with 8 bases identical to TRBD1. The germline V gene has CDR1 MGHDK and CDR2 SYGVNS. This CDR3 has 15 amino acids. Unmatched junction bases numbered 8, after V lost 4 bases and J lost 3 bases. CDR3 loop: CASSVRGRDVYEQYF. The CDR3 coding sequence is TGTGCCAGCAGTGTCAGGGGGCGAGATGTCTACGAGCAGTACTTC.

The V gene is TRBV7-3, the J gene TRBJ1-1; 8 nucleotides match TRBD1. The V gene end was trimmed by 4 bases and the J gene end by 1 base; junction bases not matched to a gene: 5. The CDR3 is made up of 15 amino acids. CDR1 SGHTA and CDR2 FQGTGA come from the germline V gene. The CDR3 loop is CASSSWTGQNTEAFF. DNA for the CDR3: TGTGCCAGCAGCTCCTGGACAGGGCAGAACACTGAAGCTTTCTTT.

This clone is a singleton in its sample. This rearrangement joins TRBV9 to TRBJ2-5; maybe TRBD2 (6 bases). This CDR3 has 14 amino acids. V shed 0 bases and J shed 1 base, with 7 bases lying between them. Germline V CDR1 and CDR2: SGDLS, YYNGEE. CDR3 region: CASSVVGGQETQYF. The CDR3 nucleotides are TGTGCCAGCAGCGTAGTCGGGGGCCAAGAGACCCAGTACTTC.

This chain links TRBV11-2 with TRBJ2-1; 7 bases match TRBD2. The CDR3 is made up of 13 amino acids. Germline V lookup: CDR1 SGHAT, CDR2 FQNNGV. Losses at the gene ends were 7 bases for V and 7 bases for J; bases not matched to a gene: 7. The CDR3 DNA reads as TGTGCCAGCACCTCGGGGGGACTGAATGAGCAGTTCTTC. This gives the protein CASTSGGLNEQFF. Variable domain in full (rest from reference TRBV11-2 and TRBJ2-1): EAGVAQSPRYKIIEKRQSVAFWCNPISGHATLYWYQQILGQGPKLLIQFQNNGVVDDSQLPKDRFSAERLKGVDSTLKIQPAKLEDSAVYLCASTSGGLNEQFFGPGTRLTVL.

The sample holds one count of this clone. This sequence joins TRBV27 and TRBJ1-6, with 11 bases that match TRBD1. The CDR3 totals 17 residues. From germline, CDR1 is MNHEY and CDR2 SMNVEV (reference sequence). The V gene end was trimmed by 7 bases and the J gene end by 7 bases; junction bases not matched to a gene: 12. The CDR3 sequence is CASKPSDRGRWNSPLHF. The CDR3 DNA reads as TGTGCCAGCAAACCTTCGGACAGGGGGCGTTGGAATTCACCCCTCCACTTT.